This entry describes one TCR beta chain. Its specificity is unknown. The CDR3 length is 16 residues. Germline V gene lookup returns CDR1 LGHNA and CDR2 YSLEER. V lost 0 bases and J lost 0, with 8 bases in between. This specimen comes from a study of CD4 T cells in relation to SARS-CoV-2 and coronaviruses. As for the study in general: The negative reference was HIV-1 Nef peptide pool or peptide-free culture.

Repertoires were generated with immunoSEQ multiplex PCR, while TCRdb's copy carries only in-frame clones and drops some. Counted here are 31,000 or so clones, approximately 75% occurring once; the ten biggest clones make up 9% to 15%. Study outcomes and limitations: Monoreactive clones expanded significantly more to SARS-CoV-2 than crossreactive clones did.

The unexposed donors gave CD4+ T cells in about 2011-2018, prior to COVID-19. After about 11 days of culture, CD4+ T cells were isolated. Unexposed-donor CD4+ T cells were probed with SARS-CoV-2 S/N and four cold-coronavirus spikes, cells permitting. On days 3 and 7, cultures got half fresh IL-2 medium. The sequence was collected from a human donor in good health. This chain connects TRBV4-3 to TRBJ2-2; D remains unclear. The sample consisted of CD4+ T cells from PBMCs, cultured in vitro. The CDR3 spells CASSQESRPNTGELFF. CDR3 DNA: TGCGCCAGCAGCCAAGAGTCACGACCGAACACCGGGGAGCTGTTTTTT.